Here is one T cell receptor beta chain with its context. Its antigen is not identified. Measured with immunoSEQ multiplex PCR; TCRdb has only the in-frame clones, and not every one. The sample contains tens of thousands of clones, around 93% of which appear only once. These data originate in a study of OX40 agonist ivuxolimab in advanced cancers. Study-wide results and caveats: CD4+ T cells averaged fewer expanded clones than CD8+ T cells. Some of the nonresponding patients also showed low levels of normalized T-cell clonal expansion. Both blood CD4+ and CD8+ T cells showed clonal growth by week 6 at 0.1 to 3.0 mg/kg.

This CDR3 region has 17 residues. The trim removed 3 bases at V and 7 bases at J, leaving 9 bases unmatched. Per the germline V gene, CDR1 is ENHRY and CDR2 is SYGVKD. The receptor's source is an adult with an advanced solid tumor such as melanoma, head and neck, liver or kidney cancer. This chain joins TRBV10-3 and TRBJ2-2; 12 bases fit TRBD2. The material sequenced was CD4+ or CD8+ T cells sorted from blood, taken in a trial of the OX40 agonist ivuxolimab. CDR3 in amino acids: CAISDPSGGAGIGELFF. The CDR3, as DNA: TGTGCCATCAGTGACCCTAGCGGGGGGGCCGGCATCGGGGAGCTGTTTTTT.